This T cell receptor beta chain was identified in a study of T cell changes during pregnancy in multiple sclerosis. Assay: immunoSEQ multiplex PCR; the TCRdb copy retains only in-frame clones and omits some. Of 60,000 to 75,000 clones listed, 93% were seen once; the top ten hold 2.5% to 4%. The germline V gene has CDR1 MNHEY and CDR2 SMNVEV (reference sequence). This CDR3 has 15 residues. V lost 0 bases and J lost 2; bases outside the gene matches: 1. This clone has a single count. Sequenced material: CD8+ T cells from peripheral blood mononuclear cells, taken in the second trimester of pregnancy. The receptor's source is a female donor with multiple sclerosis, enrolled in a pregnancy study. The V gene is TRBV27, the J gene TRBJ2-4; 7 bases agree with TRBD1. CDR3 region: CASSLSGGPKNIQYF. CDR3 sequence (DNA): TGTGCCAGCAGTTTATCAGGGGGCCCCAAAAACATTCAGTACTTC.